A selection of T cell receptor beta chains follows, all from one sample in a study of OX40 agonist ivuxolimab in advanced cancers. Clones were read by immunoSEQ multiplex PCR, and TCRdb kept only the in-frame ones, dropping some. The table lists fewer than 140,000 clones, over 75% of them singletons. This sample comprised CD4+ or CD8+ T cells sorted from blood, obtained in a trial of the OX40 agonist ivuxolimab. The source of these receptors is an adult with an advanced solid tumor such as melanoma, head and neck, liver or kidney cancer. Both conserved end residues are part of each CDR3. A D gene is named only where the DNA matches it firmly. The size field is filled for only some rows; it gives once, few, many or a size class.

D	V	J	size	DNA	CDR3
-	TRBV9	TRBJ1-3	-	TGTGCCAGCAGCGCGGACGGAATCTCTGGAAACACCATATATTTT	CASSADGISGNTIYF
TRBD1	TRBV7-9	TRBJ2-2	-	TGTGCCAGCAGCCGACAGGGGCCCACTGGAACCGGGGAGCTGTTTTTT	CASSRQGPTGTGELFF
TRBD2	TRBV7-6	TRBJ2-1	-	TGTGCCAGCAGCTCCCAGCCCCTAGCGGGGTTTAGTGAGCAGTTCTTC	CASSSQPLAGFSEQFF
TRBD2	TRBV4-1	TRBJ2-2	-	TGCGCCAGCAGCCAAGCTAGCGGGACCTACACCGGGGAGCTGTTTTTT	CASSQASGTYTGELFF
-	TRBV6-5	TRBJ2-6	-	TGTGCCAGCACCCTCTCTGGGGCCAACGTCCTGACTTTC	CASTLSGANVLTF
TRBD1	TRBV7-9	TRBJ2-7	few	TGTGCCAGCAGGCCCGGGACAGGGGCCGAGCAGTACTTC	CASRPGTGAEQYF
TRBD1	TRBV2	TRBJ2-5	-	TGTGCCAGCAGCTCCGGACAGGGCCTGGAGACCCAGTACTTC	CASSSGQGLETQYF
TRBD1	TRBV4-1	TRBJ1-4	-	TGCGCCAGCAGACAACCGGGACAGGGCAATGAAAAACTGTTTTTT	CASRQPGQGNEKLFF
TRBD2	TRBV7-2	TRBJ2-2	-	TGTGCCAGCAGGAGAGCGGGGGCGAACACCGGGGAGCTGTTTTTT	CASRRAGANTGELFF
-	TRBV21-1	TRBJ2-3	once	-	CASTFVGSGTDTQYF
TRBD1	TRBV19	TRBJ2-3	-	TGTGCCAGTGGGGACAGGGGGGGAGATACGCAGTATTTT	CASGDRGGDTQYF
-	TRBV11-2	TRBJ1-3	few	TGTGCCAGCAGCCCGAAGTTCGAGACACCTAGAGGAAACACCATATATTTT	CASSPKFETPRGNTIYF
-	TRBV18	TRBJ1-1	-	TGTGCCAGCTCACCGGACTCATGGGCCACTGAAGCTTTCTTT	CASSPDSWATEAFF
-	TRBV28	TRBJ1-1	once	TGTGCCAGCAGCACGAACACTGAAGCTTTCTTT	CASSTNTEAFF
-	TRBV7-8	TRBJ2-1	-	TGTGCCAGCCGACTTGTTGGGACCATAGACAATGAGCAGTTCTTC	CASRLVGTIDNEQFF
-	TRBV2	TRBJ2-7	-	TGTGCCAGCAAGAGAGGTCTGGACAGCTCCTACGAGCAGTACTTC	CASKRGLDSSYEQYF
-	TRBV5-6	TRBJ2-5	-	TGTGCCAGCGCCAGCGGGCACCAAGAGACCCAGTACTTC	CASASGHQETQYF
TRBD1	TRBV6-6	TRBJ1-1	-	TGTGCCAGCAGTTACTCGATAACAGGGGGTAACACTGAAGCTTTCTTT	CASSYSITGGNTEAFF
-	TRBV9	TRBJ2-1	-	TGTGCCAGCAGCGTAGGTCCGGGACACACGATCGCGGAGCAGTTCTTC	CASSVGPGHTIAEQFF
TRBD1	TRBV19	TRBJ1-6	few	TGTGCCAGTAGTACAGGGGGCAATTCACCCCTCCACTTT	CASSTGGNSPLHF
TRBD1	TRBV5-6	TRBJ2-7	-	TGTGCCAGCAGCTTGGTGGGACAGGCCGTCAGGTACGAGCAGTACTTC	CASSLVGQAVRYEQYF
TRBD1	TRBV2	TRBJ1-2	-	TGTGCCACCAACGGGGGACAGGGATTCTATGGCTACACCTTC	CATNGGQGFYGYTF
-	TRBV30	TRBJ2-5	-	TGTGCCTGGAGTTTTATGAGCCAAGAGACCCAGTACTTC	CAWSFMSQETQYF
-	TRBV12-5	TRBJ1-1	-	TGTGCTAGTGGTTTGGAAGGGGGCACTGAAGCTTTCTTT	CASGLEGGTEAFF
-	TRBV7-8	TRBJ1-6	-	TGTGCCAGCAGCTTAGACGGTAATTCACCCCTCCACTTT	CASSLDGNSPLHF
-	TRBV6-1	TRBJ2-7	-	TGTGCCAGCAGTCAAATAGGGTGGCTCTCTGAGCAGTACTTC	CASSQIGWLSEQYF
-	TRBV5-1	TRBJ2-3	-	TGCGCCAGCAGCTTAACCGGGACCTACACAGATACGCAGTATTTT	CASSLTGTYTDTQYF
-	TRBV7-2	TRBJ2-1	-	TGTGCCAGCAGCTTAGTTGAGAATGAGCAGTTCTTC	CASSLVENEQFF
TRBD1	TRBV19	TRBJ2-3	-	TGTGCCAGTAGTGTCACAGGGGGCGGAGTGGATACGCAGTATTTT	CASSVTGGGVDTQYF
-	TRBV7-2	TRBJ1-2	-	TGTGCCAGCAGCTTAAATAACGCGGCCAACTATGGCTACACCTTC	CASSLNNAANYGYTF
-	TRBV7-3	TRBJ1-1	-	TGTGCCAGCAGCGAGGGTTTAAACAGGCGTACGGACACTGAAGCTTTCTTT	CASSEGLNRRTDTEAFF
-	TRBV6-5	TRBJ1-4	-	TGTGCCAGCGGGGAGGGTATGGAAAAACTGTTTTTT	CASGEGMEKLFF
TRBD1	TRBV5-1	TRBJ2-5	-	TGCGCCAGCAGCGCACCGGGACAGACGTACTTC	CASSAPGQTYF
TRBD1	TRBV19	TRBJ2-2	-	TGTGCCAGTAGTATTAGTCAGGGGGCTGGGGAGCTGTTTTTT	CASSISQGAGELFF
TRBD1	TRBV6-6	TRBJ2-3	-	TGTGCCAGCAGTCAACAGGGGTCAGATACGCAGTATTTT	CASSQQGSDTQYF
-	TRBV10-3	TRBJ1-6	-	TGTGCCATCAGTGGGGCCGGGGGGTATAGAAATTCACCCCTCCACTTT	CAISGAGGYRNSPLHF
-	TRBV30	TRBJ1-6	-	TGTGCCTGGAAAACAGGGAAATCCTATAATTCACCCCTCCACTTT	CAWKTGKSYNSPLHF
-	TRBV5-3	TRBJ1-1	-	TGTGCCAGAAGACACAGGGTCTTAAGGACTGAAGCTTTCTTT	CARRHRVLRTEAFF
-	TRBV21-1	TRBJ1-4	-	TGTGCCAGCAGTGCCGGGACGTCTATTCGTGCAACTAATGAAAAACTGTTTTTT	CASSAGTSIRATNEKLFF
-	TRBV7-2	TRBJ1-4	once	TGTGCCAGCAGCTTGGAGTTCGGGGGTCGGGAAAAACTGTTTTTT	CASSLEFGGREKLFF
TRBD1	TRBV6-5	TRBJ1-4	once	TGTGCCACGGGACAGGATGGGTTAAAACTGTTTTTT	CATGQDGLKLFF
-	TRBV28	TRBJ1-1	-	TGTGCCAGCAGTTTGGGACCGGAAGCTTTCTTT	CASSLGPEAFF
-	TRBV6-5	TRBJ1-2	-	TGTGCCAGCAGTAGGAGCCGGGATGGCTACACCTTC	CASSRSRDGYTF
TRBD1	TRBV28	TRBJ1-4	-	TGTGCCAGCAGCTCAGGGGGCGCGGCTAATGAAAAACTGTTTTTT	CASSSGGAANEKLFF
TRBD1	TRBV5-5	TRBJ1-2	-	TGTGCCAGCAGCTTGGAGGGGACAGCCCGCTATGGCTACACCTTC	CASSLEGTARYGYTF
-	TRBV7-7	TRBJ2-1	once	TGTGCCAGCAGCCTTGACAGGAGCTCCTACAATGAGCAGTTCTTC	CASSLDRSSYNEQFF
-	TRBV10-3	TRBJ1-6	-	TGTGCCATCAGACGAGAACGGGATAATTCACCCCTCCACTTT	CAIRRERDNSPLHF
-	TRBV5-1	TRBJ2-3	-	TGCGCCAGCAGCCCCGCTGGGGGAACAGATACGCAGTATTTT	CASSPAGGTDTQYF
TRBD1	TRBV7-9	TRBJ1-3	-	TGTGCCAGCAGCTCCGACAGGGCCGGAAACACCATATATTTT	CASSSDRAGNTIYF
TRBD1	TRBV30	TRBJ1-1	-	TGTGCCTGGGACCGGGCCGGGACAGGGGTAACTGAAGCTTTCTTT	CAWDRAGTGVTEAFF
-	TRBV7-2	TRBJ2-1	-	TGTGCCAGCAGCTTAGGCGCTACGGGGGTTGAGCAGTTCTTC	CASSLGATGVEQFF
TRBD1	TRBV7-2	TRBJ1-1	-	TGTGCCAGCAGCCTACAGGACAGGGAGAGGACTTTCTTT	CASSLQDRERTFF
-	TRBV25-1	TRBJ2-7	-	TGTGCCAGCAGTGAATATGGACAGATAGGGGAGCAGTACTTC	CASSEYGQIGEQYF
-	TRBV7-3	TRBJ1-1	-	TGTGCCAGCAGCTTGACAACATTTAACACTGAAGCTTTCTTT	CASSLTTFNTEAFF
-	TRBV7-3	TRBJ1-2	-	TGTGCCAGCAGCTTAGACGGATATGGCTACACCTTC	CASSLDGYGYTF
-	TRBV18	TRBJ1-1	-	TGTGCCAGCTCACGTACCAGGGAAAACACTGAAGCTTTCTTT	CASSRTRENTEAFF
-	TRBV7-2	TRBJ1-2	-	TGTGCCAGCAGCTTTACCTTACAGGTTTCCTATGGCTACACCTTC	CASSFTLQVSYGYTF
TRBD1	TRBV6-1	TRBJ1-5	-	TGTGCCAGCAGTGTGAGACAGGGGGCTGGTCAGCCCCAGCATTTT	CASSVRQGAGQPQHF
-	TRBV7-2	TRBJ2-3	-	TGTGCCAGCAGTTTAGGGCCAGGCAGGGGCACAGATACGCAGTATTTT	CASSLGPGRGTDTQYF